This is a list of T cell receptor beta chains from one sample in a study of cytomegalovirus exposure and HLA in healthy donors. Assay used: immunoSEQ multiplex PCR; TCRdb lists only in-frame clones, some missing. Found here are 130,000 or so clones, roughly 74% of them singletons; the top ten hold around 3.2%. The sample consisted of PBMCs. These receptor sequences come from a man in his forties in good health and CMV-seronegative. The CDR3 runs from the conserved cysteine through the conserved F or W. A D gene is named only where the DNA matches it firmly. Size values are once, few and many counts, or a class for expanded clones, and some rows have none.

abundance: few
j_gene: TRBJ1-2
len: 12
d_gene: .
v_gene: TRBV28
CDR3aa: CASSDRVGGYTF
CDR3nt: TGTGCCAGCTCCGATCGGGTTGGCGGCTACACCTTC

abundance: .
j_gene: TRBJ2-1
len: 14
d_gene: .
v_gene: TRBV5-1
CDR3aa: CASSLDYPGNEQFF
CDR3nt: TGCGCCAGCAGCCTCGACTACCCCGGGAATGAGCAGTTCTTC

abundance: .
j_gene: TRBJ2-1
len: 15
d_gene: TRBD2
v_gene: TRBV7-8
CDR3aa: CASSLGGGTYNEQFF
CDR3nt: TGTGCCAGCAGCTTAGGGGGGGGAACCTACAATGAGCAGTTCTTC

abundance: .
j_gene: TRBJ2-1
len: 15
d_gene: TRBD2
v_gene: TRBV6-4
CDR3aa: CASSDSTSGSNEQFF
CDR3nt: TGTGCCAGCAGTGACTCGACTAGCGGGTCCAATGAGCAGTTCTTC

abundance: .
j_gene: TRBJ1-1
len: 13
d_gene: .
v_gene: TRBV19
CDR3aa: CASSMTRGAEAFF
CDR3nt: TGTGCCAGTAGTATGACAAGGGGTGCTGAAGCTTTCTTT

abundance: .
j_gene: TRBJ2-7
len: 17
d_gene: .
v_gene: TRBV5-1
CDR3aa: CASSPGEEELVSYEQYF
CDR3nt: TGCGCCAGCAGCCCCGGGGAGGAGGAACTTGTCTCCTACGAGCAGTACTTC

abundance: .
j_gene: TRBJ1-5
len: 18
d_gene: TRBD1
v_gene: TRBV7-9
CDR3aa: CSSSLVVTTGDGNQPQHF
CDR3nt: TGTTCCAGCAGCTTAGTTGTAACGACAGGGGATGGTAATCAGCCCCAGCATTTT

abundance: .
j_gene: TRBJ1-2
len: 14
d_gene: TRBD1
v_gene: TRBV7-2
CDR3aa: CASSFGGQDCRYTF
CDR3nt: TGTGCCAGCAGCTTTGGCGGACAGGATTGTCGCTACACCTTC

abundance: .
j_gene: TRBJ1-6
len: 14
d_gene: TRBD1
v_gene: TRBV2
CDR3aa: CASSGGTGVSPLHF
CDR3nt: TGTGCCAGCAGTGGGGGGACAGGGGTATCACCCCTCCACTTT

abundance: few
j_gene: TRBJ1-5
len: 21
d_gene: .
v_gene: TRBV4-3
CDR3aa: CASSQDWIGVRGQKANQPQHF
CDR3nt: TGCGCCAGCAGCCAAGACTGGATCGGGGTGCGGGGGCAAAAGGCCAATCAGCCCCAGCATTTT

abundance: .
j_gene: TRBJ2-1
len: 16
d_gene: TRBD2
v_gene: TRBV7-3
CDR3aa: CASSLTSSGGLNEQFF
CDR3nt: TGTGCCAGCAGCCTCACCTCATCGGGGGGTCTGAATGAGCAGTTCTTC

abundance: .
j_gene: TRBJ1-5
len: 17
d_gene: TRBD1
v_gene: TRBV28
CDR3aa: CASIGGTGKAGNQPQHF
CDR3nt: TGTGCCAGCATAGGGGGGACAGGGAAAGCGGGGAATCAGCCCCAGCATTTT

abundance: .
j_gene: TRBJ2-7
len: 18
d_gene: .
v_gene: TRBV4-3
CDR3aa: CASSQDAGRRNLGYEQYF
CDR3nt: TGCGCCAGCAGCCAAGACGCGGGTCGCAGGAACCTGGGCTACGAGCAGTACTTC

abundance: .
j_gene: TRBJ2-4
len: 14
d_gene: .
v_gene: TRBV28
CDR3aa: CASSFPIGRNIQYF
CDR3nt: TGTGCCAGCAGTTTCCCCATAGGGAGGAACATTCAGTACTTC

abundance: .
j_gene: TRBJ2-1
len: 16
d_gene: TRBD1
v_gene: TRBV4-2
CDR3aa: CASSQDGTGAANEQFF
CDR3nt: TGTGCCAGCAGCCAAGATGGGACAGGGGCGGCCAATGAGCAGTTCTTC

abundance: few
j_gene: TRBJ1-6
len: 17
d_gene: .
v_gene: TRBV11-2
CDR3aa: CASSLVGGSSYNSPLHF
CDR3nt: TGTGCCAGCAGCTTAGTTGGGGGGAGCTCCTATAATTCACCCCTCCACTTT

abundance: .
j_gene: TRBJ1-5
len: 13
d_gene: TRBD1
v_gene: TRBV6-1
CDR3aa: CATDYRGYQPQHF
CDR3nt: TGTGCCACCGATTACAGGGGGTATCAGCCCCAGCATTTT

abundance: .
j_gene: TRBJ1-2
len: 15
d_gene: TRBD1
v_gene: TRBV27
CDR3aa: CASSSDRGETYGYTF
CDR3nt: TGTGCCAGCAGCTCTGACAGGGGTGAGACCTATGGCTACACCTTC

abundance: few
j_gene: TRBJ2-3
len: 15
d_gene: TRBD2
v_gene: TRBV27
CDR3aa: CASSTTGGRTDTQYF
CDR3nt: TGTGCCAGCAGCACTACGGGGGGACGCACAGATACGCAGTATTTT

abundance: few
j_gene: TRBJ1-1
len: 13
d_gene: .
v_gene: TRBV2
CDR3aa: CASSSLMNTEAFF
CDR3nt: TGTGCCAGCAGTTCACTGATGAACACTGAAGCTTTCTTT

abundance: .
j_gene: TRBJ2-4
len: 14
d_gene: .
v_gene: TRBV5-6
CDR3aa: CASSLRQGSHIQYF
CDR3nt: TGTGCCAGCAGCTTGCGGCAGGGCTCGCACATTCAGTACTTC

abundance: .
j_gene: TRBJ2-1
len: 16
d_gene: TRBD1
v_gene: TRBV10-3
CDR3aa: CAISESVGGSGNEQFF
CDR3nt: TGTGCCATCAGTGAGTCAGTAGGGGGCTCGGGCAATGAGCAGTTCTTC

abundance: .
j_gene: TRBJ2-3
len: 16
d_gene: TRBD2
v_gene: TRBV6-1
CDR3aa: CASSEMTSVDTDTQYF
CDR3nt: TGTGCCAGCAGTGAAATGACTAGCGTCGACACAGATACGCAGTATTTT

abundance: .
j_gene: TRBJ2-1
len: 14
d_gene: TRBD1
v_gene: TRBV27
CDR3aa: CASSLFGQGAEQFF
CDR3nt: TGTGCCAGCAGTTTATTTGGACAGGGCGCTGAGCAGTTCTTC

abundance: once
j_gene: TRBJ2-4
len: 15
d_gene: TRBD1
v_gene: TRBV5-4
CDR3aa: CASSRTGSPENIQYF
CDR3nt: TGTGCCAGCAGCCGGACAGGGAGTCCCGAAAACATTCAGTACTTC

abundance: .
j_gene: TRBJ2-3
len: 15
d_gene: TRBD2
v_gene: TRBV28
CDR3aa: CASSIAGVSTDTQYF
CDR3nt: TGTGCCAGCAGTATAGCGGGGGTCAGCACAGATACGCAGTATTTT

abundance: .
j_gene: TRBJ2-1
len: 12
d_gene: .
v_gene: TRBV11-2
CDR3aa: CASSFYYNEQFF
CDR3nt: TGTGCCAGCAGCTTCTACTACAATGAGCAGTTCTTC

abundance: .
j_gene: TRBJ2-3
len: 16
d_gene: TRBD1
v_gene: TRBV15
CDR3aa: CATSRAGGTSTDTQYF
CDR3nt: TGTGCCACCAGCAGAGCAGGGGGAACTAGCACAGATACGCAGTATTTT

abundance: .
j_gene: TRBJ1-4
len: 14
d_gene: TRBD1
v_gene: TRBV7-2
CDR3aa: CASSPTGQYEKLFF
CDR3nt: TGTGCCAGCAGTCCGACGGGACAGTATGAAAAACTGTTTTTT

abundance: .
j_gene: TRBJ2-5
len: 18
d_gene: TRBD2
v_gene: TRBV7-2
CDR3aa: CASSRGMAGGRLGETQYF
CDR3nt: TGTGCCAGCAGCAGGGGAATGGCGGGGGGGAGACTTGGGGAGACCCAGTACTTC